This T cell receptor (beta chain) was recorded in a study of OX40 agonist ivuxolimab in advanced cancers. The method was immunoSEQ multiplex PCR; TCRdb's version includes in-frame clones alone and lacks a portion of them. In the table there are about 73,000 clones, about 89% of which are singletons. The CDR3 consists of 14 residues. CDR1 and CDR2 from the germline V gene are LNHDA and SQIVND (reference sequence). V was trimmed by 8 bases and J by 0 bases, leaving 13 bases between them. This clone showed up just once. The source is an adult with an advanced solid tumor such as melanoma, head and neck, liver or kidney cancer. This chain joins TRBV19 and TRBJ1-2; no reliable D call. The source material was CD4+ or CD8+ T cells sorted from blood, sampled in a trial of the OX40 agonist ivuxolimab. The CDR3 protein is CASSYLGPNYGYTF. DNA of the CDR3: TGTGCCAGTTCTTACCTCGGGCCTAACTATGGCTACACCTTC.